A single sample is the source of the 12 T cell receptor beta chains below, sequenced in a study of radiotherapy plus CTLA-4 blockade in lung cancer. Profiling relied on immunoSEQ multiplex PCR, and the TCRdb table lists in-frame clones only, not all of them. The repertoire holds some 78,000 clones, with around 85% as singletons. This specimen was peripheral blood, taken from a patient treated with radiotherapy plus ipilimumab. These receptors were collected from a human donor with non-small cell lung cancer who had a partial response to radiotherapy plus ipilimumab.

DNA of the CDR3: TGTGCCAGCAGCGCCGGCGGATACACAGATACGCAGTATTTT. The encoded protein is CASSAGGYTDTQYF. This chain connects TRBV6-1 to TRBJ2-3; D not certain. This CDR3 is 14 amino acids long. V lost 6 bases to trimming and J lost 2 bases, with 12 bases between them. Germline V lookup: CDR1 MNHNS, CDR2 SASEGT.

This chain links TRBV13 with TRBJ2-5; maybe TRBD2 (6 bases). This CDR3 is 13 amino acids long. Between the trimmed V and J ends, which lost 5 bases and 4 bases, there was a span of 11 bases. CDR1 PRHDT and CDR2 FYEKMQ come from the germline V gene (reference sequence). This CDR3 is CASSLQAGETQYF. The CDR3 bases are TGTGCCAGCAGCCTACAAGCGGGAGAGACCCAGTACTTC.

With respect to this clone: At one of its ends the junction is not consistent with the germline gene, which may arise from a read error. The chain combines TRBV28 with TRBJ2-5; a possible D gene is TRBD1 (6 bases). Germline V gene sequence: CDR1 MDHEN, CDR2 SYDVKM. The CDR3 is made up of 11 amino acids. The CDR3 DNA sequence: TGTGCCAGCAGTTCCACAGGGTATCGTGACTTC. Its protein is CASSSTGYRDF. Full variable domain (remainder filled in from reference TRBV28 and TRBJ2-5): DVKVTQSSRYLVKRTGEKVFLECVQDMDHENMFWYRQDPGLGLRLIYFSYDVKMKEKGDIPEGYSVSREKKERFSLILESASTNQTSMYLCASSSTGYRDFGPGTRLLVL.

The CDR3 DNA follows: TGTGCCAGCAGTTTACCGAGGGCCGTGGGAGCAGGGGCGGACACTGAAGCTTTCTTT. Protein: CASSLPRAVGAGADTEAFF. The gene calls are TRBV27 and TRBJ1-1, with TRBD1 as a possible D gene (6 bases). Looked up from germline, CDR1 is MNHEY and CDR2 is SMNVEV (reference sequence). This CDR3 is built from 19 residues. Trimming cost V 2 bases and J 3 bases, with 25 bases left between them.

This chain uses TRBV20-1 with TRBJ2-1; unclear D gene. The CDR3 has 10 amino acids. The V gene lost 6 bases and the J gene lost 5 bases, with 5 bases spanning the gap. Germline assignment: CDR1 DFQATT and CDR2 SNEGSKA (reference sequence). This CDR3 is CSARNNEQFF. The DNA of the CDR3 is TGCAGTGCGCGGAACAATGAGCAGTTCTTC.

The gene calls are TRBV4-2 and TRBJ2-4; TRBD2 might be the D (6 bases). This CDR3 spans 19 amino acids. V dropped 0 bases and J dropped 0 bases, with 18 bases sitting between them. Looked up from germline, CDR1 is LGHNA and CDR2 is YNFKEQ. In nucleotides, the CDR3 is TGTGCCAGCAGCCAAGAGGTGGTCGGGAGTAAATTAGCCAAAAACATTCAGTACTTC. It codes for CASSQEVVGSKLAKNIQYF.

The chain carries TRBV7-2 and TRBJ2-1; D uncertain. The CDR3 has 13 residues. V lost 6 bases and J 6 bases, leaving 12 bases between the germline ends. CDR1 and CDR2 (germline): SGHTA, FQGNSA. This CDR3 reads CASRAPGLNEQFF. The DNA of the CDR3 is TGTGCCAGCAGAGCGCCCGGCCTCAATGAGCAGTTCTTC.

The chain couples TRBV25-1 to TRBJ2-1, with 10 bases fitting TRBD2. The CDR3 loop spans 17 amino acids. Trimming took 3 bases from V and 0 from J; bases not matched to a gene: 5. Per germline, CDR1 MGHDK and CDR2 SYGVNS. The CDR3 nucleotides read TGTGCCAGCAGTGATTCTAGCGGGAGTAGCTCCTACAATGAGCAGTTCTTC. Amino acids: CASSDSSGSSSYNEQFF.

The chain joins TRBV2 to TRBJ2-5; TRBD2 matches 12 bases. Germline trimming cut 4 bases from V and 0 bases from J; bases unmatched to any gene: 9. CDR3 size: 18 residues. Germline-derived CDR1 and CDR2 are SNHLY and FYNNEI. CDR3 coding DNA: TGTGCCAGCAGTGGACTAGCGGGAGAAGTAGGGTACCAAGAGACCCAGTACTTC. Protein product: CASSGLAGEVGYQETQYF. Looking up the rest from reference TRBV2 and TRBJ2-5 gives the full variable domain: EPEVTQTPSHQVTQMGQEVILRCVPISNHLYFYWYRQILGQKVEFLVSFYNNEISEKSEIFDDQFSVERPDGSNFTLKIRSTKLEDSAMYFCASSGLAGEVGYQETQYFGPGTRLLVL.

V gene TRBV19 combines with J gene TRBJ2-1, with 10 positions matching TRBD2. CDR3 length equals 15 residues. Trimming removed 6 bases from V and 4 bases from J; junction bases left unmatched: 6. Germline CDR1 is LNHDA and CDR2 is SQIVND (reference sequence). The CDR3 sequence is CASRPPGLAYNEQFF. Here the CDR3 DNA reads TGTGCCAGTAGGCCTCCGGGACTAGCGTACAATGAGCAGTTCTTC.

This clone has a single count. CDR3 bases: TGTGCCAATAACGAGGCCTCTAGCACAGATACGCAGTATTTT. This sequence encodes CANNEASSTDTQYF. This chain joins TRBV2 and TRBJ2-3, with D uncertain. The CDR3 covers 14 residues. The V gene's germline CDR1 is SNHLY and CDR2 FYNNEI. V was pared by 10 bases and J by 0 bases, with 14 bases between.

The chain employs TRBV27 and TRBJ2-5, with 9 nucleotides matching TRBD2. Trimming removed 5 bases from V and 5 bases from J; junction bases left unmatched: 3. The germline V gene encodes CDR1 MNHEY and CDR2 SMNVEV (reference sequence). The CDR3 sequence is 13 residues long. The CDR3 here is CASSLSGSETQYF. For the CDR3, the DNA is TGTGCCAGCAGTCTTAGCGGGAGCGAGACCCAGTACTTC.